This section outlines one T cell receptor beta chain sequence together with its context. Antigen unknown. This sample is part of a study of T cell responses to AZD1222 COVID-19 vaccine. Study-wide points: Females outnumbered males among donors, who were mostly white British; clonal diversity was possibly underestimated.

The data were produced by immunoSEQ multiplex PCR, yet TCRdb's version contains in-frame clones alone and is incomplete. Of under 200,000 clones listed, 88% are singletons. The CDR3 contains 13 residues. Between the trimmed V and J ends, which lost 4 bases and 5 bases, there was a span of 12 bases. Germline assignment: CDR1 SGHRS and CDR2 YFSETQ. Specimen: peripheral blood, collected 28 days after the second AZD1222 dose. V is TRBV5-1 and J is TRBJ1-2; D may be TRBD1 (6 bases). This receptor was taken from an adult who received the AZD1222 COVID-19 vaccine. The CDR3 DNA reads TGCGCCAGCAGCCCAGGGGCTACTTATGGCTACACCTTC. Amino acid sequence: CASSPGATYGYTF.